A single sample gave rise to the 19 T cell receptor beta chains below, sequenced in a study of technical replicates of blood from several donors. Generated by immunoSEQ multiplex PCR, the TCRdb table keeps only in-frame clones and is missing some. The repertoire includes roughly 67,000 clones, roughly 98% of them detected once, and roughly 0.15% sits in the top ten. The sequenced sample consisted of T cells isolated from PBMCs. These receptors were taken from a human donor in good health.

The CDR3, as DNA: TGTGCCAGCAGTTTATCTGGAGGAACTGAAGCTTTCTTT. Translation gives CASSLSGGTEAFF. This chain connects TRBV28 to TRBJ1-1; D remains ambiguous. Germline loops: CDR1 MDHEN, CDR2 SYDVKM. CDR3 size: 13 residues. Trimming left V 1 base short and J 5 bases short, with 8 bases between.

The chain is built from TRBV6-5 and TRBJ1-2; D is unresolved. The V end lost 7 bases, the J end lost 4 bases, and 16 bases lay between the germline ends. Germline V CDR1 and CDR2: MNHEY, SVGAGI. CDR3 length equals 14 residues. DNA for the CDR3: TGTGCCAGCAACCCGTACCGCGAAGCCTATGGCTACACCTTC. This translates into CASNPYREAYGYTF.

V and J are TRBV5-5 and TRBJ2-7; D not certain. The V end was cut by 2 bases, the J end by 12 bases, with 15 bases between. In germline, CDR1 is SGHKS, CDR2 YYEKEE (reference sequence). The CDR3 loop spans 12 amino acids. CDR3 nucleotides: TGTGCCAGCAGCTTTGGTGAAGTAGAGTGGTACTTC. This codes for CASSFGEVEWYF.

V gene TRBV30 combines with J gene TRBJ1-6, with a weak D call TRBD1 (5 bases). This CDR3 has 13 residues. Trimming removed 3 bases from V and 10 bases from J, with 13 bases in between. Germline CDR1 reads GTSNPN; CDR2 reads SVGIG (reference sequence). CDR3 residues: CAWSGQGYSPLHF. DNA for the CDR3: TGTGCCTGGAGCGGTCAGGGATACTCACCCCTCCACTTT.

This chain connects TRBV11-3 to TRBJ2-5; TRBD2 matches at 16 bases. The V segment lost 5 bases and the J segment 4 bases; nucleotides outside the gene matches: 10. The V gene's germline CDR1 is SGHNT and CDR2 YENEEA. The CDR3 consists of 18 residues. This chain's CDR3 is CASSPGLAGGDQSETQYF. In DNA, the CDR3 is TGTGCCAGCAGCCCGGGACTAGCGGGAGGGGACCAATCAGAGACCCAGTACTTC.

The chain combines TRBV28 with TRBJ2-2, with 8 bases lining up with TRBD2. J lost 5 bases, V lost 3 bases, and 23 bases had no gene match. This CDR3 comprises 21 residues. The germline gives CDR1 MDHEN, CDR2 SYDVKM. The CDR3 DNA sequence: TGTGCCAGCAGTTTTATATCGACTAGCGCTCCTTACCTGGGGGGTACCGGGGAGCTGTTTTTT. This translates into CASSFISTSAPYLGGTGELFF.

The V gene is TRBV10-3, the J gene TRBJ1-2; D might be TRBD1 (6 bases). The CDR3 extends over 14 amino acids. Looked up from germline, CDR1 is ENHRY and CDR2 is SYGVKD. The V and J ends lost 10 bases and 1 base respectively, with 16 bases between them. CDR3 region: CARFRTDYNYGYTF. The CDR3, as DNA: TGTGCCAGATTCCGGACAGACTATAACTATGGCTACACCTTC.

V usage is TRBV25-1 and J usage is TRBJ2-1, with 8 bases lining up with TRBD2. This CDR3 comprises 18 residues. Germline V gives CDR1 MGHDK, CDR2 SYGVNS. V lost 4 bases, J lost 4 bases, and 15 bases stayed unmatched. The CDR3 is CASSGAGLEASLYNEQFF. The CDR3 DNA follows: TGTGCCAGCAGTGGAGCGGGACTAGAAGCCTCCTTGTACAATGAGCAGTTCTTC. The variable domain in full, completed from reference TRBV25-1 and TRBJ2-1, reads EADIYQTPRYLVIGTGKKITLECSQTMGHDKMYWYQQDPGMELHLIHYSYGVNSTEKGDLSSESTVSRIRTEHFPLTLESARPSHTSQYLCASSGAGLEASLYNEQFFGPGTRLTVL.

The V gene is TRBV18, the J gene TRBJ2-7; D gene unclear. Germline CDR1 reads KGHSH; CDR2 reads LQKENI. The CDR3 runs 14 residues. Trimming took 0 bases from V and 2 from J, leaving 8 bases between them. The CDR3 region is CASSPPFRAYEQYF. The CDR3 region has the DNA TGTGCCAGCTCACCACCGTTCCGCGCCTACGAGCAGTACTTC.

This clone was seen only once. The V and J genes are TRBV5-1 and TRBJ2-3; 8 positions agree with TRBD1. CDR3 length: 17 amino acids. Germline-derived CDR1 and CDR2 are SGHRS and YFSETQ. J gave up 0 bases and V 4 bases, and 10 bases lay outside the gene matches. CDR3: CASSPGPTGASTDTQYF. CDR3 in DNA: TGCGCCAGCAGCCCTGGACCGACAGGGGCTAGCACAGATACGCAGTATTTT.

This clone has a single count. This rearrangement joins TRBV4-1 to TRBJ2-1; 7 nucleotides line up with TRBD2. Germline trimming cut 8 bases from V and 5 bases from J; bases unmatched to any gene: 9. The CDR3 consists of 14 residues. Germline CDR1 MGHRA, CDR2 YSYEKL. CDR3 nucleotide sequence: TGCGCCAGCCGGATGGTTGGGGGGGACAATGAGCAGTTCTTC. Translation gives CASRMVGGDNEQFF.

V and J are TRBV6-5 and TRBJ1-1; 8 bases are shared with TRBD1. V gave up 4 bases and J gave up 1 base; unmatched junction bases: 5. CDR3 length equals 15 residues. CDR1 and CDR2 (germline): MNHEY, SVGAGI. DNA of the CDR3: TGTGCCAGCAGTTCCGGACAGGGAGCGAACACTGAAGCTTTCTTT. Protein: CASSSGQGANTEAFF.

V is TRBV12-5 and J is TRBJ2-5; 11 positions match TRBD1. Germline V gives CDR1 LGHNT, CDR2 FRNRAP. The CDR3 is 16 residues long. The V segment lost 2 bases and the J segment 5 bases; nucleotides outside the gene matches: 7. The CDR3 protein is CASGLFRTGGRETQYF. CDR3 sequence (DNA): TGTGCTAGTGGTTTGTTTAGGACAGGGGGCCGGGAGACCCAGTACTTC. The full variable domain, rest sourced from reference TRBV12-5 and TRBJ2-5, is DARVTQTPRHKVTEMGQEVTMRCQPILGHNTVFWYRQTMMQGLELLAYFRNRAPLDDSGMPKDRFSAEMPDATLATLKIQPSEPRDSAVYFCASGLFRTGGRETQYFGPGTRLLVL.

The chain joins TRBV15 to TRBJ2-7, with 11 bases lining up with TRBD2. This CDR3 region has 17 residues. The germline CDR1 and CDR2 sequences are LNHNV and YYDKDF (reference sequence). V gave up 0 bases and J gave up 4 bases; unmatched junction bases: 8. The CDR3 spells CATSREDSGTSGYEQYF. CDR3 coding DNA: TGTGCCACCAGCAGAGAGGATTCCGGGACTAGCGGATACGAGCAGTACTTC.

V usage is TRBV7-6 and J usage is TRBJ2-7, with D maybe TRBD2 (7 bases). Per germline, CDR1 SGHVS and CDR2 FNYEAQ. With 2 bases removed from V and 4 bases from J, the gap between germline ends came to 12 bases. The length of the CDR3 is 14 residues. CDR3 protein: CASSLWGGAYEQYF. The CDR3 DNA follows: TGTGCCAGCAGCTTATGGGGGGGGGCTTACGAGCAGTACTTC.

This chain joins TRBV29-1 and TRBJ2-2; TRBD2 is a possible D gene (6 bases). V dropped 7 bases and J dropped 0 bases, with 12 bases sitting between them. The CDR3 sequence is 14 residues long. From germline, CDR1 is SQVTM and CDR2 ANQGSEA. The CDR3 DNA reads TGCAGCGCCGAGGAGGGCGCGAACACCGGGGAGCTGTTTTTT. It is translated as CSAEEGANTGELFF.

This clone was seen a single time. V is TRBV2 and J is TRBJ2-1, with a weak D call TRBD2 (7 bases). V was pared by 8 bases and J by 6 bases, with 14 bases between. The CDR3 is 13 residues long. Looked up from germline, CDR1 is SNHLY and CDR2 is FYNNEI. The CDR3, as DNA: TGTGCCAGCTCCGCGGGGGCCCTCAATGAGCAGTTCTTC. This codes for CASSAGALNEQFF.

This clone was counted once. V usage is TRBV29-1 and J usage is TRBJ1-1; 12 nucleotides agree with TRBD1. The CDR3 consists of 14 residues. Trimming at V came to 7 bases and at J to 4 bases, leaving 7 bases not matched to a gene. The germline CDR1 and CDR2 sequences are SQVTM and ANQGSEA. The CDR3 reads CSARDRGRFTEAFF. In DNA, the CDR3 is TGCAGCGCAAGGGACAGGGGGCGGTTCACTGAAGCTTTCTTT.

V is TRBV15 and J is TRBJ1-6; D uncertain. This CDR3 contains 16 residues. The germline CDR1 and CDR2 sequences are LNHNV and YYDKDF (reference sequence). Between the trimmed V and J ends, which lost 3 bases and 0 bases, there was a span of 9 bases. CDR3 sequence reads: CATSSLGSSYNSPLHF. The DNA of the CDR3 is TGTGCCACCAGCAGTTTGGGGAGCTCCTATAATTCACCCCTCCACTTT.